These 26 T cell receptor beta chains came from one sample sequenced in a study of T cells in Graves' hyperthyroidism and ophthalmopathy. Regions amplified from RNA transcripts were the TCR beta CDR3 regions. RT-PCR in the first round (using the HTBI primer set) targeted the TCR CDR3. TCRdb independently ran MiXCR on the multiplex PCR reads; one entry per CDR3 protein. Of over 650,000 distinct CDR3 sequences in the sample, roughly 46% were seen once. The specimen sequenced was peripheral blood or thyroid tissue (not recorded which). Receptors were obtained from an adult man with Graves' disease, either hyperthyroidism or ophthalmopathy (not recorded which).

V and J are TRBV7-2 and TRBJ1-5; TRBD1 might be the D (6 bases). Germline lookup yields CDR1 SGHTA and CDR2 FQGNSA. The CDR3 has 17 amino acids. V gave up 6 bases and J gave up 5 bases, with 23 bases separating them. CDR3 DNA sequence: TGTGCCAGCAGACCGAATATCCCGACAGGCCGATATCAGCCCCAGCATTTT. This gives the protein CASRPNIPTGRYQPQHF.

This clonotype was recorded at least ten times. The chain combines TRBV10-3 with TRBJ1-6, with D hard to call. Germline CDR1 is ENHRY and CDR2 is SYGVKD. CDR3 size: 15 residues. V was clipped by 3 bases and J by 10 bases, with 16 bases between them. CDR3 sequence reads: CAISEGSPTGSPLHF. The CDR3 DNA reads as TGTGCCATCAGTGAAGGCAGTCCAACTGGATCACCCCTCCACTTT.

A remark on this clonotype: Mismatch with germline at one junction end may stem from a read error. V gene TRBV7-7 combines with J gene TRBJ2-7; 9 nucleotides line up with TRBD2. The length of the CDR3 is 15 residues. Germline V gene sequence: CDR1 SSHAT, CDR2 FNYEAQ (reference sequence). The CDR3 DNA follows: TGTGCTAGCAGCTTAGGCGGGGGGGGGGCTGGTGAGCAGTACTTC. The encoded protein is CASSLGGGGAGEQYF.

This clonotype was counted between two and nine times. Written as DNA, the CDR3 is TGCAGCGTTCCTCCTCCGGGTAGGAACACCGGGGAGCTGTTTTTT. Its protein product is CSVPPPGRNTGELFF. V gene TRBV29-1 combines with J gene TRBJ2-2; D is ambiguous. The germline V gene encodes CDR1 SQVTM and CDR2 ANQGSEA. The CDR3 runs to 15 residues. The V end was cut by 5 bases, the J end by 1 base, with 14 bases between.

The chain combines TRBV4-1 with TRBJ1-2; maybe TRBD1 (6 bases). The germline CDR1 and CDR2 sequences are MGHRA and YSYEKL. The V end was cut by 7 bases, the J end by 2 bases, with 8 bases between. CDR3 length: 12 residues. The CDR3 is CASIQGNYGYTF. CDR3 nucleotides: TGCGCCAGCATCCAGGGGAACTATGGCTACACCTTC.

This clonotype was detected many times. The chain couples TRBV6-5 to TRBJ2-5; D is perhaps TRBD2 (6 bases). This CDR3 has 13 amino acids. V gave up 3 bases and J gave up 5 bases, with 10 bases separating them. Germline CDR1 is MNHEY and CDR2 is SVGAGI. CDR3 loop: CASSYSGEETQYF. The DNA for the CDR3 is TGTGCCAGCAGTTATAGCGGTGAGGAGACCCAGTACTTC.

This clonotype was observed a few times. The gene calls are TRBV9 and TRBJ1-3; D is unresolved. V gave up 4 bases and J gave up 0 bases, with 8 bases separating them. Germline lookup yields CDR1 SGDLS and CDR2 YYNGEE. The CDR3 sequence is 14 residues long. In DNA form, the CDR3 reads TGTGCCAGCAGCTACACGCCCTCTGGAAACACCATATATTTT. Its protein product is CASSYTPSGNTIYF.

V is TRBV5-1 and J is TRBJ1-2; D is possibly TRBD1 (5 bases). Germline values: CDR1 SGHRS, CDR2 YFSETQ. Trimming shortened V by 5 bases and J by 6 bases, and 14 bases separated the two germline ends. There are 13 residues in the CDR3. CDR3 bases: TGCGCCAGCAGAACCCAGGGACGGGATGGCTACACCTTC. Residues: CASRTQGRDGYTF.

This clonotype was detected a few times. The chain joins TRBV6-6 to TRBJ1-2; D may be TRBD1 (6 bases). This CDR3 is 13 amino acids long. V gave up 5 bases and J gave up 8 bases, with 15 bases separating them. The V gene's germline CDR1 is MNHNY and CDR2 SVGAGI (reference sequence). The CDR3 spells CASSGRQGHGYTF. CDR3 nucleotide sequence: TGTGCCAGCAGTGGGCGGCAGGGGCACGGCTACACCTTC.

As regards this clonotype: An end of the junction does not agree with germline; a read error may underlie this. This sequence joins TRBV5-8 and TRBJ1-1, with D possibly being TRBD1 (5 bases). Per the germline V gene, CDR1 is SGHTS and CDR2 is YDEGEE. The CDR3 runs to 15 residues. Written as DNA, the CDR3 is TGCGCCAGCAGCCAAGTCGGGGGGGAGAACACTGAAGCTTTCTTT. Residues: CASSQVGGENTEAFF.

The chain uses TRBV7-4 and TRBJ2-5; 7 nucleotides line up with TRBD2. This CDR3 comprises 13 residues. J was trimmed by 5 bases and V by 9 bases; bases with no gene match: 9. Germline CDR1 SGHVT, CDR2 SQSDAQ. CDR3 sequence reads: CARSLSRGETQYF. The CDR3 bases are TGTGCCAGGAGCCTTTCGCGGGGGGAGACCCAGTACTTC. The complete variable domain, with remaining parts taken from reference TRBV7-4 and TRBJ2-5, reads GAGVSQSPRYKVAKRGRDVALRCDSISGHVTLYWYRQTLGQGSEVLTYSQSDAQRDKSGRPSGRFSAERPERSVSTLKIQRTEQGDSAVYLCARSLSRGETQYFGPGTRLLVL.

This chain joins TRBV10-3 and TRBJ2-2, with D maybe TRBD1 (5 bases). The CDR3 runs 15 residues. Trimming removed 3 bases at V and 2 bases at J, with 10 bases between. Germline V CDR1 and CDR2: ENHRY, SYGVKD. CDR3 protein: CAISDATGNTGELFF. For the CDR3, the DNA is TGTGCCATCAGTGACGCTACAGGCAACACCGGGGAGCTGTTTTTT.

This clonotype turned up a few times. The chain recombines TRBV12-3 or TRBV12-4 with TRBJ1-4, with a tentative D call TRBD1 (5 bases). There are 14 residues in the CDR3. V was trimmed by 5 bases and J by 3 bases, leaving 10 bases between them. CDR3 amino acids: CASSRRGANEKLFF. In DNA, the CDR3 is TGTGCCAGCAGTAGGAGGGGTGCTAATGAAAAACTGTTTTTT.

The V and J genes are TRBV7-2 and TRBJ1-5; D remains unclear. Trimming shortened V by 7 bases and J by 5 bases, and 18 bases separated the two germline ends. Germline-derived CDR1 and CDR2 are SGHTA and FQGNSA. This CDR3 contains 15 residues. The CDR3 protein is CASTPNLDRDQPQHF. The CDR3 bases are TGTGCCAGCACCCCGAATCTGGACCGCGATCAGCCCCAGCATTTT.

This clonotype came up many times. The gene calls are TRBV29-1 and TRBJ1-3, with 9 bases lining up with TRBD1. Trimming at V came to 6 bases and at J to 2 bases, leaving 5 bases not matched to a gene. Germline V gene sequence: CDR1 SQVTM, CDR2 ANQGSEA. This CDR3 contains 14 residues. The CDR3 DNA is TGCAGCGTAACTACAGGGGGCCCTGGAAACACCATATATTTT. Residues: CSVTTGGPGNTIYF.

Written as DNA, the CDR3 is TGCAGTGCAACACTTCCCAGGGGGGGCAATCAGCCCCAGCATTTT. Translating gives CSATLPRGGNQPQHF. The rearrangement joins TRBV20-1 to TRBJ1-5; TRBD1 aligns across 7 bases. CDR1 is DFQATT and CDR2 is SNEGSKA in the germline V gene (reference sequence). Trimming removed 6 bases from V and 2 bases from J; junction bases left unmatched: 10. This CDR3 is built from 15 residues.

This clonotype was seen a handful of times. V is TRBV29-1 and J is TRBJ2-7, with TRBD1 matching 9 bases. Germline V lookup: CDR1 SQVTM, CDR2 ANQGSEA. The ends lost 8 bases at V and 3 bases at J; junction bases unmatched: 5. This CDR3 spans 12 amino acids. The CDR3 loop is CSSSTGGYEQYF. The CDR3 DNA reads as TGCAGCAGTTCGACAGGGGGCTACGAGCAGTACTTC.

The CDR3 spells CASFRVRQPQHF. The DNA for the CDR3 is TGTGCCAGCTTCAGGGTGAGACAGCCCCAGCATTTT. V usage is TRBV7-2 and J usage is TRBJ1-5, with D perhaps TRBD1 (5 bases). CDR1 is SGHTA and CDR2 is FQGNSA in the germline V gene. This CDR3 is built from 12 residues. Trimming stripped 8 bases from V and 7 bases from J, with 12 bases between.

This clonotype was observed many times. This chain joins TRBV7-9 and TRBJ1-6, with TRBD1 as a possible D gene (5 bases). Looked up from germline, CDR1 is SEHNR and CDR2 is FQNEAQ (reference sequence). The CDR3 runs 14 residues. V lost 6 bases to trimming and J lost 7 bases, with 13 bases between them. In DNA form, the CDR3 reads TGTGCCAGCAGACCCGCCAGGGCAAATTCACCCCTCCACTTT. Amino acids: CASRPARANSPLHF. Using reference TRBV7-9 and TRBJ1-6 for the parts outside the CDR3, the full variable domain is DTGVSQNPRHKITKRGQNVTFRCDPISEHNRLYWYRQTLGQGPEFLTYFQNEAQLEKSRLLSDRFSAERPKGSFSTLEIQRTEQGDSAMYLCASRPARANSPLHFGNGTRLTVT.

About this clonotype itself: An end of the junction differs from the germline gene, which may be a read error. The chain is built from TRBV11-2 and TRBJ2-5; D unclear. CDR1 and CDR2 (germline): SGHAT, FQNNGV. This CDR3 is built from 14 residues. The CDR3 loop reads CAGSLVRVGETQYF. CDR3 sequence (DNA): TGTGCCGGCAGCTTAGTCCGAGTTGGGGAGACCCAGTACTTC.

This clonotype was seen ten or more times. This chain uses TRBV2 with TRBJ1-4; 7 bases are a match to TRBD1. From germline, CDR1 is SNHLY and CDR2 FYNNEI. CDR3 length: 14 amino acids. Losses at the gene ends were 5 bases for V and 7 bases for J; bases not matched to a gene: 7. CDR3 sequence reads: CASSMRQGREKLFF. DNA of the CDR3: TGTGCCAGCAGTATGAGACAGGGCCGTGAAAAACTGTTTTTT.

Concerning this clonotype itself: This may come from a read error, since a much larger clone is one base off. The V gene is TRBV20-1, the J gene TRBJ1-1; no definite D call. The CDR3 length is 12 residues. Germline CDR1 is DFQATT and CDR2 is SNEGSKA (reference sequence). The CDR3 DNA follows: TGCAGTGCTAGCGGCAGTTACACTAAAGCTTTCTTT. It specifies CSASGSYTKAFF.

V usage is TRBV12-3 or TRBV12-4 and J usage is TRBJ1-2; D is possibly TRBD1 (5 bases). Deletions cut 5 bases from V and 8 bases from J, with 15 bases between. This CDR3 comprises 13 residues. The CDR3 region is CASSPRDSFGYTF. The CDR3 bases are TGTGCCAGCAGTCCCCGTGACAGTTTCGGCTACACCTTC.

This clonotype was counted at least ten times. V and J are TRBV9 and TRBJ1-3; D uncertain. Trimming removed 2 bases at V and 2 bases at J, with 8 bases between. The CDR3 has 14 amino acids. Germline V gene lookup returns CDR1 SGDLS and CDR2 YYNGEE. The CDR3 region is CASSVEGTGNTIYF. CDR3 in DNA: TGTGCCAGCAGCGTTGAGGGTACTGGAAACACCATATATTTT. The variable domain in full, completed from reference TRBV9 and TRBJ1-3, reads DSGVTQTPKHLITATGQRVTLRCSPRSGDLSVYWYQQSLDQGLQFLIQYYNGEERAKGNILERFSAQQFPDLHSELNLSSLELGDSALYFCASSVEGTGNTIYFGEGSWLTVV.

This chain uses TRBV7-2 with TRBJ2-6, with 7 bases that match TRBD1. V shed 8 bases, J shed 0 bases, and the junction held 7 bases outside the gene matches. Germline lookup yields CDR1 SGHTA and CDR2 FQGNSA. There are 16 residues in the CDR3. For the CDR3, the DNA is TGTGCCAGCCGAGGGGGCGTCCCCTCTGGGGCCAACGTCCTGACTTTC. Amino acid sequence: CASRGGVPSGANVLTF. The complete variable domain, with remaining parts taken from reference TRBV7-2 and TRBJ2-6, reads GAGVSQSPSNKVTEKGKDVELRCDPISGHTALYWYRQSLGQGLEFLIYFQGNSAPDKSGLPSDRFSAERTGGSVSTLTIQRTQQEDSAVYLCASRGGVPSGANVLTFGAGSRLTVL.

Here the CDR3 reads CASSFRQGSNQPQHF. The CDR3 nucleotides read TGTGCCAGCAGCTTCCGACAGGGGAGCAATCAGCCCCAGCATTTT. The chain employs TRBV2 and TRBJ1-5, with 8 bases fitting TRBD1. The J segment lost 1 base and the V segment lost 6 bases, leaving 5 bases of the junction unmatched. Germline loops: CDR1 SNHLY, CDR2 FYNNEI. The CDR3 is 15 amino acids.